What follows are 9 T cell receptor beta chains derived from one specimen sequenced in a study of T cell responses to AZD1222 COVID-19 vaccine. Some clones are missing from TCRdb's copy, which holds only in-frame ones; the method was immunoSEQ multiplex PCR. The repertoire holds 100,000 or so clones, with roughly nine tenths as singletons. Sequencing was performed on peripheral blood, taken on day 0 of AZD1222 vaccination. Receptors originate from an adult in good health.

The gene calls are TRBV11-2 and TRBJ2-7; possibly TRBD2 for D (6 bases). CDR1 SGHAT and CDR2 FQNNGV come from the germline V gene. The CDR3 covers 15 residues. The V end lost 0 bases, the J end lost 2 bases, and 11 bases lay between the germline ends. For the CDR3, the DNA is TGTGCCAGCAGCTTAGATCCCGCGGGGCCCTACGAGCAGTACGTC. The encoded protein is CASSLDPAGPYEQYV.

V gene TRBV5-6 combines with J gene TRBJ1-5; a weak D match, TRBD1 (6 bases). V was pared by 4 bases and J by 4 bases, with 12 bases between. The CDR3 consists of 14 residues. The germline V gene has CDR1 SGHDT and CDR2 YYEEEE. The CDR3 loop is CASSDRTDNQPQHF. CDR3 bases: TGTGCCAGCAGCGACAGGACAGATAATCAGCCCCAGCATTTT.

This rearrangement joins TRBV7-6 to TRBJ2-3; a weak D match, TRBD1 (5 bases). CDR1 and CDR2 (germline): SGHVS, FNYEAQ. V was clipped by 2 bases and J by 0 bases, with 9 bases between them. The CDR3 consists of 15 residues. The CDR3 is CASSLSGPSTDTQYF. CDR3 DNA sequence: TGTGCCAGCAGCTTATCAGGGCCTAGCACAGATACGCAGTATTTT.

The J gene is TRBJ1-2, the V gene TRBV6-6, with TRBD1 matching over 9 bases. J gave up 6 bases and V 6 bases, and 11 bases lay outside the gene matches. Germline V gene sequence: CDR1 MNHNY, CDR2 SVGAGI (reference sequence). The CDR3 is 15 residues long. CDR3 coding DNA: TGTGCCAGCAGCTCCCCCGGGACAGGGTCTAATGGCTACACCTTC. Its protein is CASSSPGTGSNGYTF.

V is TRBV5-1 and J is TRBJ2-1, with D perhaps matching TRBD1 (5 bases). The germline V and J ends were trimmed by 0 bases and 10 bases, with 17 bases remaining between them. The length of the CDR3 is 15 residues. CDR1 is SGHRS, CDR2 YFSETQ, per germline. CDR3 coding DNA: TGCGCCAGCAGCTTGGAAGGGGCCCGGCGGTGGGAGCAGTTCTTC. Translated: CASSLEGARRWEQFF. The complete variable domain, with remaining parts taken from reference TRBV5-1 and TRBJ2-1, reads KAGVTQTPRYLIKTRGQQVTLSCSPISGHRSVSWYQQTPGQGLQFLFEYFSETQRNKGNFPGRFSGRQFSNSRSEMNVSTLELGDSALYLCASSLEGARRWEQFFGPGTRLTVL.

CDR3 residues: CASSSDRDGETQYF. The CDR3 DNA is TGTGCCAGCAGCTCCGACAGGGATGGAGAGACCCAGTACTTC. The chain has TRBV7-9 and TRBJ2-5, with 7 bases matching TRBD1. In germline, CDR1 is SEHNR, CDR2 FQNEAQ (reference sequence). The V segment lost 4 bases and the J segment 4 bases; nucleotides outside the gene matches: 6. The CDR3 is made up of 14 amino acids.

The chain combines TRBV9 with TRBJ1-6; 8 bases line up with TRBD1. Germline V gene data show CDR1 as SGDLS and CDR2 as YYNGEE. CDR3 length equals 14 residues. V was pared by 7 bases and J by 7 bases, with 7 bases of the junction left unmatched. The CDR3 DNA sequence: TGTGCCAGCGGGGGACAGGTGGGGAATTCACCCCTCCACTTT. The encoded protein is CASGGQVGNSPLHF. Variable domain in full (rest from reference TRBV9 and TRBJ1-6): DSGVTQTPKHLITATGQRVTLRCSPRSGDLSVYWYQQSLDQGLQFLIQYYNGEERAKGNILERFSAQQFPDLHSELNLSSLELGDSALYFCASGGQVGNSPLHFGNGTRLTVT.

This chain uses TRBV7-3 with TRBJ1-2; D is possibly TRBD1 (5 bases). Trimming took off 1 base at V and 6 bases at J, with 12 bases between the two ends. Germline values: CDR1 SGHTA, CDR2 FQGTGA. The CDR3 runs 14 residues. CDR3 nucleotide sequence: TGTGCCAGCAGCTTAAGGCAGGGTGATAATGGCTACACCTTC. It codes for CASSLRQGDNGYTF. Supplemented by reference TRBV7-3 and TRBJ1-2, the full variable domain reads GAGVSQTPSNKVTEKGKYVELRCDPISGHTALYWYRQSLGQGPEFLIYFQGTGAADDSGLPNDRFFAVRPEGSVSTLKIQRTERGDSAVYLCASSLRQGDNGYTFGSGTRLTVV.

V is TRBV9 and J is TRBJ1-1; 8 nucleotides agree with TRBD1. Per the germline V gene, CDR1 is SGDLS and CDR2 is YYNGEE. The CDR3 extends over 14 amino acids. With 4 bases clipped from V and 1 base from J, the junction kept 3 bases outside the gene matches. The CDR3 coding sequence is TGTGCCAGCAGCCGGACAGGGTGGAACACTGAAGCTTTCTTT. It translates to CASSRTGWNTEAFF.